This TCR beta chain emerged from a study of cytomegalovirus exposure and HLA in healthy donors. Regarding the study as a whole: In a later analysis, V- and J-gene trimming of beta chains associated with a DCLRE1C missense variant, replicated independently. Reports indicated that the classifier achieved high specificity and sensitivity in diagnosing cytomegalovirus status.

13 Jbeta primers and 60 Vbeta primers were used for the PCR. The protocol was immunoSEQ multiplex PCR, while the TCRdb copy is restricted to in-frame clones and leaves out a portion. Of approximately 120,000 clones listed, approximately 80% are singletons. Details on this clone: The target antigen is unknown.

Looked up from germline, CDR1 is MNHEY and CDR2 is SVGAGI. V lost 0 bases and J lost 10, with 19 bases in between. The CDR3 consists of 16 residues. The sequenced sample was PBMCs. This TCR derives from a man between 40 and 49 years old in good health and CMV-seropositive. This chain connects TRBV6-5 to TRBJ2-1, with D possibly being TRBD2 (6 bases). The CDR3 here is CASSYSDGTSPPEQFF. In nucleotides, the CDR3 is TGTGCCAGCAGTTACTCTGACGGGACTTCCCCGCCGGAGCAGTTCTTC.